The text below deals with one TCR beta chain. No antigen is known for it. The protocol was immunoSEQ multiplex PCR, while the TCRdb copy is restricted to in-frame clones and leaves out a portion. The sample carries about 680,000 clones, roughly 90% recorded once. This sample was included in a study of Ad26.COV2.S vaccination and SARS-CoV-2 variants. Treatment reported: over 15 received Ad26.COV2.S at low or high dose, single or two shots; about 5 received placebo; per-sample allocation not given. The samples were gathered on day 63 after the first injection of vaccine or placebo. Study findings and constraints: It was reported that spike-specific CD8+ and CD4+ T cell responses were substantially broad after vaccination. The analyses of TCR breadth and depth may have understated the size of total T cell responses. Similar non-spike TCR breadth was observed in recipients of vaccine and of placebo.

The CDR3 is 13 residues long. Trimming removed 4 bases from V and 6 bases from J; junction bases left unmatched: 4. The TCR comes from a person aged 18 to 65 who received the Ad26.COV2.S COVID-19 vaccine or a placebo. The V gene is TRBV12-3 or TRBV12-4, the J gene TRBJ2-3; 7 bases match TRBD2. The sequenced sample was peripheral blood, obtained in a trial of Ad26.COV2.S vaccine versus placebo. The CDR3 here is CASSSQTSDTQYF. CDR3 nucleotide sequence: TGTGCCAGCAGTTCCCAGACTAGCGATACGCAGTATTTT.